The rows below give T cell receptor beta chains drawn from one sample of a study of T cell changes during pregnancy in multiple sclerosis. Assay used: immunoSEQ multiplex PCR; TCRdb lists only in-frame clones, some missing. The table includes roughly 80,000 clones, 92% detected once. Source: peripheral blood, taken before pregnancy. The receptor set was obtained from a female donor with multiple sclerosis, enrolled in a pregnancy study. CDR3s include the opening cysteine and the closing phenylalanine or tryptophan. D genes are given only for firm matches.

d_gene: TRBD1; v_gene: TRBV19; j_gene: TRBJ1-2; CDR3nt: TGTGCCAGTAGTCCCGACAGGGAGTGGGGTAGGAACTATGGCTACACCTTC; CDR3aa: CASSPDREWGRNYGYTF
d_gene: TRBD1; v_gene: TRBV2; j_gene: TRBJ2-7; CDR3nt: TGTGCCAGCAGTGACGGACAGGGGAACGAGCAGTACTTC; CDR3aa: CASSDGQGNEQYF
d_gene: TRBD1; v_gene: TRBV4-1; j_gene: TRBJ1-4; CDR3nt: TGCGCCAGCAGCCCCCGGGACAGGGGGTCGGGAAGAGAAAAACTGTTTTTT; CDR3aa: CASSPRDRGSGREKLFF
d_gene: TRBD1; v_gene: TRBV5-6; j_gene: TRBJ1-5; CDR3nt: TGTGCCAGCAGCCGACGGGACAGGTACAATCAGCCCCAGCATTTT; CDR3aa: CASSRRDRYNQPQHF
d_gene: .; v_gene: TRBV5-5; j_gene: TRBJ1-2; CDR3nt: TGTGCCAGCAGCTCGAGTCATGGCTATGGCTACACCTTC; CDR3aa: CASSSSHGYGYTF
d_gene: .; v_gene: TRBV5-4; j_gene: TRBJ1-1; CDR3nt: TGTGCCAGCAGCTTGGAGGCGGGGAGCTCGATTGAAGCTTTCTTT; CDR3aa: CASSLEAGSSIEAFF
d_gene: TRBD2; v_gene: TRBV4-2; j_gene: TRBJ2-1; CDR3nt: TGTGCCAGCAGCCAGCCCCTAGCGGGGGGGTGGGATGAGCAGTTCTTC; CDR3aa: CASSQPLAGGWDEQFF
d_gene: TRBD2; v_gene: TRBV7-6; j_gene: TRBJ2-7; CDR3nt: TGTGCCAGCAGCCCGACTAGCGGGGGGGACTACGAGCAGTACTTC; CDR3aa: CASSPTSGGDYEQYF
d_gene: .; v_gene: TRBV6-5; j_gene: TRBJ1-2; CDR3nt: TGTGCCAGCATCTCAGGAGGACCCCTCTATGGCTACACCTTC; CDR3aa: CASISGGPLYGYTF
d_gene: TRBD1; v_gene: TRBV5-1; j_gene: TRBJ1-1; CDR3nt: TGCGCCAGCAGCGTACAGGGGTGGTCGGACACTGAAGCTTTCTTT; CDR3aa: CASSVQGWSDTEAFF
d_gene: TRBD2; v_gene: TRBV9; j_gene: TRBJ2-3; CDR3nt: TGTGCCAGCAGCGTAGCCAGCGGGGGGATGACAGATACGCAGTATTTT; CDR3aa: CASSVASGGMTDTQYF
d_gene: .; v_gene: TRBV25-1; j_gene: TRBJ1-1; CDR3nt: TGTGCCAGTGAGAACCCGGTTGAAGCTTTCTTT; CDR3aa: CASENPVEAFF
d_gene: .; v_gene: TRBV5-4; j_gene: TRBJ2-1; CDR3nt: TGTGCCAGCAGCCCGACCGGGGTTTACAATGAGCAGTTCTTC; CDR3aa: CASSPTGVYNEQFF
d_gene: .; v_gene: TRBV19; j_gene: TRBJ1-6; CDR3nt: TGTGCCAGTAGCCTGGGGGGGAACTCACCCCTCCACTTT; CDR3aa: CASSLGGNSPLHF